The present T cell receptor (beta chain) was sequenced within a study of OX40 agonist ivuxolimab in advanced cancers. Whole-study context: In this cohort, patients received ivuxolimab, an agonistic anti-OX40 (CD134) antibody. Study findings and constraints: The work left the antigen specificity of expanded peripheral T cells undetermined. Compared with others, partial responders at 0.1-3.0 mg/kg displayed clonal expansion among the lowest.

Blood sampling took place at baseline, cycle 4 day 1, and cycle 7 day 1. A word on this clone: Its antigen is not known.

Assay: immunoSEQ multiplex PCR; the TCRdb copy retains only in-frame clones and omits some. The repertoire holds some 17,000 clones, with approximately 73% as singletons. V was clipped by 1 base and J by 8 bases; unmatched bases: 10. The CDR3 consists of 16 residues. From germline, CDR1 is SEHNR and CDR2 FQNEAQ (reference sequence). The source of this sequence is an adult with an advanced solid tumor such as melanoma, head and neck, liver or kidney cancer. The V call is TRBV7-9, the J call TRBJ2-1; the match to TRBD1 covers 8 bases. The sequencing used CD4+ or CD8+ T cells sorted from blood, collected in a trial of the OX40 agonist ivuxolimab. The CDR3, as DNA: TGTGCCAGCAGCTTAGGGACAGGGTATTCGATATATGAGCAGTTCTTC. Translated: CASSLGTGYSIYEQFF.